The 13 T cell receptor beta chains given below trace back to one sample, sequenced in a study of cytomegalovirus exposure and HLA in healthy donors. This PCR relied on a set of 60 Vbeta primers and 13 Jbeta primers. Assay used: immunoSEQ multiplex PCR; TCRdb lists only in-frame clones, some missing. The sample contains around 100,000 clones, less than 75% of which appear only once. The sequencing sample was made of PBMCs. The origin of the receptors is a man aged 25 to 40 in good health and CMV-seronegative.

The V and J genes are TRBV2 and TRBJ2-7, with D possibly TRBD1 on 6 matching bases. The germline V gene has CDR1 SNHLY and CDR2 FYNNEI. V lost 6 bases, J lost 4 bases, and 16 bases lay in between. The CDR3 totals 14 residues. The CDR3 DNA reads TGTGCCAGCAGAGACGACAGGAAAGGGTACGAGCAGTACTTC. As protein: CASRDDRKGYEQYF.

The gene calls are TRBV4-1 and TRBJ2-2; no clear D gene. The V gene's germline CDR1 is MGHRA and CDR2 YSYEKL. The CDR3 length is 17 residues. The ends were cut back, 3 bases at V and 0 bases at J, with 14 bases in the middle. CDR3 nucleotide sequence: TGCGCCAGCAGCCAGTTGCTGACAATCTCGAACACCGGGGAGCTGTTTTTT. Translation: CASSQLLTISNTGELFF.

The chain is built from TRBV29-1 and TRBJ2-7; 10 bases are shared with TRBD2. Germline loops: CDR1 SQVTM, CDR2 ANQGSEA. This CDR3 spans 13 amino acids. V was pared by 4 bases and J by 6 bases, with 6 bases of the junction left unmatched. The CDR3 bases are TGCAGCGTTGTAGGGAGCGGGAGGGTCGAGCAGTACTTC. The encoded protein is CSVVGSGRVEQYF.

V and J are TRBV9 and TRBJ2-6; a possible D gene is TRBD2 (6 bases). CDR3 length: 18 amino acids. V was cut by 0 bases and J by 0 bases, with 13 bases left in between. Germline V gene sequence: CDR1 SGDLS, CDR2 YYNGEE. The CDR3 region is CASSVVGGVLSGANVLTF. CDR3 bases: TGTGCCAGCAGCGTAGTCGGAGGGGTCCTCTCTGGGGCCAACGTCCTGACTTTC. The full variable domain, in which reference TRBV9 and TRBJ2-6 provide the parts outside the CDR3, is DSGVTQTPKHLITATGQRVTLRCSPRSGDLSVYWYQQSLDQGLQFLIQYYNGEERAKGNILERFSAQQFPDLHSELNLSSLELGDSALYFCASSVVGGVLSGANVLTFGAGSRLTVL.

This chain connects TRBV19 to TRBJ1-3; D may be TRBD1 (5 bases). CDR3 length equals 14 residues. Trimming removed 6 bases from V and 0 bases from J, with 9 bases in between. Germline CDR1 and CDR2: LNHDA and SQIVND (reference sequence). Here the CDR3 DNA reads TGTGCCAGTAGGGGGGGAGACTCTGGAAACACCATATATTTT. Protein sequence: CASRGGDSGNTIYF.

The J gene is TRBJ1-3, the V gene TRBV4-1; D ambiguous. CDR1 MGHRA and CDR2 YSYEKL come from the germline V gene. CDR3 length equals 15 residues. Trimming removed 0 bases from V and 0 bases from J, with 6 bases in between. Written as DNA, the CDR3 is TGCGCCAGCAGCCAAGAACATTTCTCTGGAAACACCATATATTTT. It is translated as CASSQEHFSGNTIYF.

CDR3 in DNA: TGTGCCTGGAGCTCCTTCGAAAAACTGTTTTTT. Amino acids: CAWSSFEKLFF. V and J are TRBV30 and TRBJ1-4; D uncertain. Germline V CDR1 and CDR2: GTSNPN, SVGIG (reference sequence). V was shortened by 3 bases and J by 8 bases, with 7 bases between the two germline ends. The CDR3 consists of 11 residues.

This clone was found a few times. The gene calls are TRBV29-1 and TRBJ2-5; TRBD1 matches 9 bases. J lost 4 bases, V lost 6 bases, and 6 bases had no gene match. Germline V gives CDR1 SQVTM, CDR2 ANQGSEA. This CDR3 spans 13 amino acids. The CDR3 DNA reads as TGCAGCGTGGTTGGACAGGGGACAGAGACCCAGTACTTC. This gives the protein CSVVGQGTETQYF.

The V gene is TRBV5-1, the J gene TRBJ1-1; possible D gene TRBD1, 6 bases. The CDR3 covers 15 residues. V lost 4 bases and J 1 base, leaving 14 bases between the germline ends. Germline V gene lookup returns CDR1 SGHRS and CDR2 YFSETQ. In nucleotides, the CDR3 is TGCGCCAGCAGCCAATTAATGGGACAGAACACTGAAGCTTTCTTT. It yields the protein CASSQLMGQNTEAFF.

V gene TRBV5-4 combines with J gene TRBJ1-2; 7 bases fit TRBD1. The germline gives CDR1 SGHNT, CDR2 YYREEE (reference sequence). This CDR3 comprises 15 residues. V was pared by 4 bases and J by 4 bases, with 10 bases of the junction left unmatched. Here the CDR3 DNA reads TGTGCCAGCAGCCCGACAGGGCCAGAATCCTATGGCTACACCTTC. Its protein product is CASSPTGPESYGYTF.

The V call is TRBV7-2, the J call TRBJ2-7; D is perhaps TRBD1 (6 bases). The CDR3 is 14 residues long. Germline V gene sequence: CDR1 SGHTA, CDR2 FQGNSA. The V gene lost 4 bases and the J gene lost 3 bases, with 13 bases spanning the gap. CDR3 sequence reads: CASSSQGKSYEQYF. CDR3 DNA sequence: TGTGCCAGCAGCTCCCAGGGGAAGAGCTACGAGCAGTACTTC.

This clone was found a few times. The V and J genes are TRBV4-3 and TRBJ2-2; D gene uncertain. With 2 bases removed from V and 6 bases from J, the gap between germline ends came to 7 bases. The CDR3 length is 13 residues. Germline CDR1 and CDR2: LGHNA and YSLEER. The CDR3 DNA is TGCGCCAGCAGCCAAAGTACAGCCGGGGAGCTGTTTTTT. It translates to CASSQSTAGELFF.

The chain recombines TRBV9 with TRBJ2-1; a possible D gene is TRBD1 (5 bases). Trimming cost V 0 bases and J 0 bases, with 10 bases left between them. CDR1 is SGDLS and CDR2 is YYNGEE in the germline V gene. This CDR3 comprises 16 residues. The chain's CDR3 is CASSVAQGNSYNEQFF. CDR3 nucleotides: TGTGCCAGCAGCGTAGCTCAGGGAAACTCCTACAATGAGCAGTTCTTC.